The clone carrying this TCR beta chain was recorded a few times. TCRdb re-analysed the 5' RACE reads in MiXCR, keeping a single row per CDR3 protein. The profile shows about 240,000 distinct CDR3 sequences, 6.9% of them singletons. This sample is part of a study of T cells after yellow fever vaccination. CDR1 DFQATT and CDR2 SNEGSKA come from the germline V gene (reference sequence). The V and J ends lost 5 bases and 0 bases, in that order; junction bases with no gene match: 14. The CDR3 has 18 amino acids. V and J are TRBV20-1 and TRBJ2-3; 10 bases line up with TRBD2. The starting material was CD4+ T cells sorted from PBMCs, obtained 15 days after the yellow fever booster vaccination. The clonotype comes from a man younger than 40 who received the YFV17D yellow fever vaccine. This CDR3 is CSAGLPPGLASSTDTQYF. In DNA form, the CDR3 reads TGCAGTGCTGGGCTTCCTCCGGGACTAGCGAGTAGCACAGATACGCAGTATTTT.